The 21 T cell receptor beta chains below were found in one sample sequenced in a study of cytomegalovirus exposure and HLA in healthy donors (dated by TCRdb to about 2017). The library was made by the immunoSEQ multiplex PCR assay. The multiplex PCR relied on a mix of 60 forward primers for TCR Vbeta segments and 13 reverse primers for TCR Jbeta segments. This is the immuneACCESS table as TCRdb keeps it, with only in-frame sequences that have V and J called. A part of the clones is gone; compared with another copy, unresolved V genes explain less than half, and the rest is unexplained. In all, the sample holds roughly 150,000 clones, and 70% to 85% of those were seen once. Approximately 2.3% of the sample goes to the ten largest clones. Sample: PBMCs. The source of these receptors is a man aged 45-60 years in good health and CMV-seropositive.

The chain links TRBV5-3 to TRBJ1-1, with D hard to call. TRBV5-3 is assigned to the ORF class and has an uncertain function. CDR3 length: 16 residues. V lost 0 bases and J 1 base, leaving 13 bases between the germline ends. The CDR3 spells CARSLVSIAGNTEAFF. In DNA form, the CDR3 reads TGTGCCAGAAGCTTGGTTTCCATCGCAGGGAACACTGAAGCTTTCTTT.

The V and J genes are TRBV18 and TRBJ2-1; TRBD2 matches 12 bases. Germline values: CDR1 KGHSH, CDR2 LQKENI. The V gene end was trimmed by 2 bases and the J gene end by 5 bases; junction bases not matched to a gene: 1. The CDR3 is made up of 15 amino acids. CDR3 sequence (DNA): TGTGCCAGCTCACCAGGACTAGCGGGGCACAATGAGCAGTTCTTC. It translates to CASSPGLAGHNEQFF.

This rearrangement joins TRBV11-2 to TRBJ1-6; 7 bases agree with TRBD1. Trimming at V came to 1 base and at J to 10 bases, leaving 7 bases not matched to a gene. Germline loops: CDR1 SGHAT, CDR2 FQNNGV. This CDR3 region has 15 residues. Here the CDR3 reads CASSLAETGISPLHF. The CDR3 bases are TGTGCCAGCAGCTTAGCTGAGACAGGGATCTCACCCCTCCACTTT.

The V gene is TRBV29-1, the J gene TRBJ2-7; the D gene is possibly TRBD1 (5 bases). The CDR3 has 16 residues. CDR1 SQVTM and CDR2 ANQGSEA come from the germline V gene. The V and J ends lost 0 bases and 8 bases respectively, with 23 bases between them. The CDR3 coding sequence is TGCAGCGTTGAAGATGGGGCCGTGGGTTGGTCAGGGAAGCAGTACTTC. The encoded protein is CSVEDGAVGWSGKQYF.

The J gene is TRBJ2-2, the V gene TRBV11-2, with D perhaps matching TRBD2 (5 bases). The CDR3 contains 16 residues. Germline CDR1 is SGHAT and CDR2 is FQNNGV. V lost 0 bases, J lost 6 bases, and 14 bases lay in between. In DNA, the CDR3 is TGTGCCAGCAGCTTAGATTTCGCCGGGGTATCCGGGGAGCTGTTTTTT. It codes for CASSLDFAGVSGELFF.

Written as DNA, the CDR3 is TGTGCCAGCAGCTTGGCCGCATCGCACAGAGCGAACACTGAAGCTTTCTTT. Its protein product is CASSLAASHRANTEAFF. The gene calls are TRBV5-4 and TRBJ1-1; D gene unclear. This CDR3 spans 17 amino acids. The germline V gene encodes CDR1 SGHNT and CDR2 YYREEE (reference sequence). Trimming removed 0 bases from V and 1 base from J, with 16 bases in between.

This chain joins TRBV5-4 and TRBJ2-7; 12 positions match TRBD2. CDR3 length: 15 residues. The germline gives CDR1 SGHNT, CDR2 YYREEE (reference sequence). With 4 bases clipped from V and 3 bases from J, the junction kept 5 bases outside the gene matches. CDR3 nucleotide sequence: TGTGCCAGCAGCACGGGACTAGCGGGTGGCTACGAGCAGTACTTC. As protein: CASSTGLAGGYEQYF.

This clone was observed a handful of times. The V gene is TRBV20-1, the J gene TRBJ2-7; D gene ambiguous. This CDR3 spans 11 amino acids. Trimming left V 1 base short and J 4 bases short, with 5 bases between. Germline V gene sequence: CDR1 DFQATT, CDR2 SNEGSKA (reference sequence). The CDR3 is CSARVIYEQYF. The CDR3, as DNA: TGCAGTGCTAGAGTAATTTACGAGCAGTACTTC.

On this clone itself: This sample includes further DNA sequences coding for the same CDR3. This rearrangement joins TRBV18 to TRBJ2-7, with unresolved D. Trimming took 3 bases from V and 2 from J, leaving 8 bases between them. The germline gives CDR1 KGHSH, CDR2 LQKENI. This CDR3 has 13 amino acids. Written as DNA, the CDR3 is TGTGCCAGCTCACCTAATGAGCCCTACGAGCAGTACTTC. It specifies CASSPNEPYEQYF.

In this sample, this clone turned up a few times. This chain links TRBV19 with TRBJ1-1; 7 nucleotides align to TRBD1. Germline V CDR1 and CDR2: LNHDA, SQIVND (reference sequence). The V gene end was trimmed by 6 bases and the J gene end by 10 bases; junction bases not matched to a gene: 5. The CDR3 length is 11 residues. The CDR3 loop reads CASSKTGTAFF. The DNA of the CDR3 is TGTGCCAGTAGCAAGACAGGGACAGCTTTCTTT.

This chain connects TRBV2 to TRBJ2-3, with 9 bases identical to TRBD1. The CDR3 contains 15 residues. Germline V gene data show CDR1 as SNHLY and CDR2 as FYNNEI. J gave up 2 bases and V 8 bases, and 8 bases lay outside the gene matches. The CDR3 DNA reads as TGTGCCAGCGACTGGAGGACAGGGGCCACAGATACGCAGTATTTT. Translation: CASDWRTGATDTQYF.

The J gene is TRBJ2-7, the V gene TRBV21-1; TRBD1 is taken as the D call from the table, unchecked against the DNA. TRBV21-1 is a documented pseudogene. The CDR3 has 14 residues. The CDR3 sequence is CASSKGQGFNEQYF. CDR3 DNA: TGTGCCAGCAGCAAAGGACAGGGGTTCAACGAGCAGTACTTC.

The CDR3 DNA reads as TGTGCCAGCAACCCTGCGGGCCTCACTCACGATACGCAGTATTTT. This sequence encodes CASNPAGLTHDTQYF. This sequence joins TRBV6-6 and TRBJ2-3, with TRBD2 as a possible D gene (5 bases). The V end lost 7 bases, the J end lost 6 bases, and 20 bases lay between the germline ends. The CDR3 runs to 15 residues. Germline CDR1 reads MNHNY; CDR2 reads SVGAGI (reference sequence).

This chain uses TRBV27 with TRBJ1-1; 10 bases line up with TRBD1. After removal of 4 bases from V and 6 bases from J, the junction contained 11 bases not matched to a gene. The CDR3 spans 16 residues. Germline values: CDR1 MNHEY, CDR2 SMNVEV (reference sequence). CDR3 DNA: TGTGCCAGCAGTTACTCCCTAGGGACAGGGGCTTCTGAAGCTTTCTTT. Its translation is CASSYSLGTGASEAFF.

CDR3 sequence (DNA): TGCAGCGTTGCCCGCCAGGGGGCGGGGGGCTACACCTTC. Residues: CSVARQGAGGYTF. The V and J genes are TRBV29-1 and TRBJ1-2; 8 bases are a match to TRBD1. The length of the CDR3 is 13 residues. V gave up 4 bases and J gave up 8 bases; unmatched junction bases: 9. CDR1 is SQVTM and CDR2 is ANQGSEA in the germline V gene.

The J gene is TRBJ1-1, the V gene TRBV18; 8 bases agree with TRBD1. CDR1 KGHSH and CDR2 LQKENI come from the germline V gene. V lost 2 bases, J lost 6 bases, and 11 bases stayed unmatched. The CDR3 loop spans 16 amino acids. The CDR3 protein is CASSPANRGRYSEAFF. CDR3 DNA sequence: TGTGCCAGCTCACCAGCCAACAGGGGGAGGTACTCTGAAGCTTTCTTT.

This clone came up a few times. The V and J genes are TRBV19 and TRBJ1-2; 10 bases match TRBD1. Germline loops: CDR1 LNHDA, CDR2 SQIVND (reference sequence). V lost 3 bases to trimming and J lost 4 bases; unmatched junction nucleotides: 5. The CDR3 length is 15 residues. In DNA form, the CDR3 reads TGTGCCAGTAGTATTGGGGACAGGGGAGGCTATGGCTACACCTTC. Translated: CASSIGDRGGYGYTF.

The chain employs TRBV7-2 and TRBJ2-3; D is undetermined. V was clipped by 3 bases and J by 0 bases, with 13 bases between them. From germline, CDR1 is SGHTA and CDR2 FQGNSA. The CDR3 is 16 residues long. The CDR3 spells CASSFLGKTSTDTQYF. CDR3 DNA sequence: TGTGCCAGCAGCTTCCTAGGAAAAACTAGCACAGATACGCAGTATTTT.

The chain couples TRBV18 to TRBJ2-7; 10 nucleotides agree with TRBD2. The CDR3 consists of 16 residues. Germline assignment: CDR1 KGHSH and CDR2 LQKENI. Losses at the gene ends were 6 bases for V and 2 bases for J; bases not matched to a gene: 10. The CDR3 nucleotides read TGTGCCAGCTCCGGGGGGGCTAGCGGGAGACCCTACGAGCAGTACTTC. This encodes CASSGGASGRPYEQYF.

This chain uses TRBV19 with TRBJ1-1, with a weak D call TRBD1 (5 bases). Germline-derived CDR1 and CDR2 are LNHDA and SQIVND (reference sequence). V lost 4 bases to trimming and J lost 0 bases, with 18 bases between them. CDR3 size: 17 residues. The CDR3 DNA sequence: TGTGCCAGTAGTAGGGGGGGGATCGGATTGTTGAACACTGAAGCTTTCTTT. Translation gives CASSRGGIGLLNTEAFF.

The rearrangement uses TRBV2 and TRBJ2-5; 10 bases map to TRBD2. Germline V lookup: CDR1 SNHLY, CDR2 FYNNEI. The CDR3 sequence is 22 residues long. Unmatched junction bases numbered 27, after V lost 4 bases and J lost 4 bases. In DNA, the CDR3 is TGTGCCAGCAGTGTGGGCAGGGGAGGTTTTCATGGGACTAGCGCTCGTCGAGAGACCCAGTACTTC. Protein product: CASSVGRGGFHGTSARRETQYF. Variable domain in full (rest from reference TRBV2 and TRBJ2-5): EPEVTQTPSHQVTQMGQEVILRCVPISNHLYFYWYRQILGQKVEFLVSFYNNEISEKSEIFDDQFSVERPDGSNFTLKIRSTKLEDSAMYFCASSVGRGGFHGTSARRETQYFGPGTRLLVL.